The 7 T cell receptor beta chains in this list originate from one sample, sequenced in a study of T cell repertoires in cytomegalovirus infection. TCRdb analysed the reads with MiXCR anew, one entry per CDR3 protein. The sample lists approximately 83,000 distinct CDR3 sequences, roughly a quarter seen once, with approximately 53% in the top ten. Their antigens remain unidentified. The sequencing here drew on CD8+ T cells from cultured PBMCs, taken from culture after CMV antigen stimulation. The receptors shown here come from a human donor in good health (CMV status not recorded). Some clones in this sample may be carry-over from other donors' samples.

The rearrangement uses TRBV24-1 and TRBJ2-1; D is unresolved. The CDR3 extends over 11 amino acids. CDR1 KGHDR and CDR2 SFDVKD come from the germline V gene. V shed 6 bases and J shed 4 bases, with 3 bases lying between them. This CDR3 reads CATSTYNEQFF. CDR3 nucleotides: TGTGCCACCAGTACGTACAATGAGCAGTTCTTC.

There are many counts of this clonotype. CDR3 sequence (DNA): TGTGCCAGCAGCTCCCCGATGGACAGACGAAATGAGCAGTTCTTC. Translation gives CASSSPMDRRNEQFF. This chain connects TRBV7-6 to TRBJ2-1; D may be TRBD1 (6 bases). V shed 4 bases and J shed 7 bases, with 17 bases lying between them. This CDR3 is built from 15 residues. The germline gives CDR1 SGHVS, CDR2 FNYEAQ.

This clonotype was picked up many times. The chain couples TRBV7-2 to TRBJ2-7; 7 bases fit TRBD1. CDR1 and CDR2 (germline): SGHTA, FQGNSA. CDR3 length equals 13 residues. Trimming cost V 1 base and J 7 bases; bases outside gene matches: 4. CDR3 region: CASSLEGGDEQYF. DNA for the CDR3: TGTGCCAGCAGCTTAGAAGGGGGCGATGAGCAGTACTTC.

This chain uses TRBV27 with TRBJ2-7; 7 bases map to TRBD2. The V segment lost 6 bases and the J segment 0 bases; nucleotides outside the gene matches: 8. Per the germline V gene, CDR1 is MNHEY and CDR2 is SMNVEV (reference sequence). This CDR3 is built from 15 residues. CDR3 nucleotide sequence: TGTGCCAGCAGACCTATGAGGGAGGGCTCCTACGAGCAGTACTTC. Translation: CASRPMREGSYEQYF.

This clonotype occurred many times. CDR3 nucleotides: TGTGCCAGCAGTTTAGGTACAGGGGGCTACACTGAAGCTTTCTTT. Translation gives CASSLGTGGYTEAFF. This sequence joins TRBV12-3 or TRBV12-4 and TRBJ1-1, with 9 bases aligning to TRBD1. The CDR3 is 15 amino acids. The junction had 3 bases not matched to a gene; V was cut back by 1 base and J by 3 bases.

Relative to its sample, this clonotype is medium-sized (0.01 to 0.1%). The V gene is TRBV6-2 or TRBV6-3, the J gene TRBJ1-1; a weak D match, TRBD1 (6 bases). Trimming took off 0 bases at V and 0 bases at J, with 11 bases between the two ends. The germline V gene has CDR1 MNHEY and CDR2 SVGEGT. This CDR3 is built from 16 residues. The CDR3: CASSYSPTGLNTEAFF. The CDR3 bases are TGTGCCAGCAGTTACTCCCCGACAGGACTGAACACTGAAGCTTTCTTT.

CDR3 residues: CASTKGRSNEKLFF. DNA for the CDR3: TGTGCCAGCACCAAGGGACGGAGTAATGAAAAACTGTTTTTT. This chain joins TRBV11-2 and TRBJ1-4; weak D call: TRBD1 (5 bases). Per the germline V gene, CDR1 is SGHAT and CDR2 is FQNNGV. V shed 7 bases and J shed 4 bases, with 13 bases lying between them. The CDR3 has 14 residues. The variable domain in full, with the rest retrieved from reference TRBV11-2 and TRBJ1-4, is EAGVAQSPRYKIIEKRQSVAFWCNPISGHATLYWYQQILGQGPKLLIQFQNNGVVDDSQLPKDRFSAERLKGVDSTLKIQPAKLEDSAVYLCASTKGRSNEKLFFGSGTQLSVL.